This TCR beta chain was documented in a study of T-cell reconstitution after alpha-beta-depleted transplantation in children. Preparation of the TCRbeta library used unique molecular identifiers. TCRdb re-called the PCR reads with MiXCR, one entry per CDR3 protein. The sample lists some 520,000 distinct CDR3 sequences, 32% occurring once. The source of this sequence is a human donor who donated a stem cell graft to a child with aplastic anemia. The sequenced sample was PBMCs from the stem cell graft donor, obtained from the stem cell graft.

The CDR3 protein is CASSWDTSSGNTIYF. CDR3 nucleotides: TGTGCCAGCAGCTGGGACACGAGCTCTGGAAACACCATATATTTT. V usage is TRBV11-2 and J usage is TRBJ1-3; D possibly corresponds to TRBD1 (6 bases). This CDR3 is built from 15 residues. Trimming cost V 4 bases and J 0 bases, with 10 bases left between them. CDR1 and CDR2 (germline): SGHAT, FQNNGV.